These 2 T cell receptor beta chains originate from one sample sequenced in a study of blood T cell repertoires in COVID-19. Data came from immunoSEQ multiplex PCR; TCRdb stores just in-frame clones and leaves some out. The top ten clones hold 2% to 3% of a sample with 80,000 or so clones, 89% of them seen once. Specimen: peripheral blood. The source is a man aged 45-65 years with acute or convalescent COVID-19.

The chain is built from TRBV7-9 and TRBJ2-3; perhaps TRBD2 as D (6 bases). Germline V CDR1 and CDR2: SEHNR, FQNEAQ (reference sequence). Trimming shortened V by 1 base and J by 2 bases, and 16 bases separated the two germline ends. The CDR3 is made up of 17 amino acids. The CDR3 DNA sequence: TGTGCCAGCAGCTTAGAAAGGCCAGGGAGGTCCACAGATACGCAGTATTTT. This codes for CASSLERPGRSTDTQYF.

V gene TRBV28 combines with J gene TRBJ1-6, with TRBD1 identical over 9 bases. This CDR3 region has 15 residues. CDR1 is MDHEN and CDR2 is SYDVKM in the germline V gene. The V and J ends lost 6 bases and 7 bases, in that order; junction bases with no gene match: 7. CDR3: CASRDTGGRNSPLHF. DNA of the CDR3: TGTGCCAGCAGAGATACAGGGGGCAGGAATTCACCCCTCCACTTT.